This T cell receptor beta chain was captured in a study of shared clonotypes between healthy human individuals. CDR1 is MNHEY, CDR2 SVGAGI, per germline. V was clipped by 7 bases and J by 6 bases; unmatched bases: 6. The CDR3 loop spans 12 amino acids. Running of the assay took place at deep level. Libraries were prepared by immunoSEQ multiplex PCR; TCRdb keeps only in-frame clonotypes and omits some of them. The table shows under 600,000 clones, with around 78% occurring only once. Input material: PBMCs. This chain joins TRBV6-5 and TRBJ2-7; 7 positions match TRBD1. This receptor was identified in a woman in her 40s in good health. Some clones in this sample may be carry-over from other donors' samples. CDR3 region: CASTDRVGEQYF. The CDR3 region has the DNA TGTGCCAGCACAGACAGGGTTGGCGAGCAGTACTTC.